The 10 T cell receptor beta chains reported below all come from one sample, sequenced in a study of blood T cell repertoires in COVID-19. Sequencing used immunoSEQ multiplex PCR; TCRdb keeps in-frame clones, though not all of them. The sample holds approximately 270,000 clones, roughly 89% seen once. Sequenced material: peripheral blood. These receptors came from a man between 25 and 39 years old with acute or convalescent COVID-19.

The chain joins TRBV28 to TRBJ2-2; TRBD1 is a possible D gene (5 bases). Trimming took off 6 bases at V and 4 bases at J, with 15 bases between the two ends. Germline loops: CDR1 MDHEN, CDR2 SYDVKM. The CDR3 is made up of 15 amino acids. This CDR3 is CASRRWMGLTGELFF. In DNA form, the CDR3 reads TGTGCCAGCAGGAGGTGGATGGGGCTCACCGGGGAGCTGTTTTTT.

This chain uses TRBV30 with TRBJ2-3, with TRBD2 matching 8 bases. Germline CDR1 is GTSNPN and CDR2 is SVGIG (reference sequence). V lost 2 bases and J lost 1; bases outside the gene matches: 5. This CDR3 has 15 amino acids. The CDR3 nucleotides are TGTGCCTGGAGTACGGCAGCGGGGGGCACAGATACGCAGTATTTT. Amino acid sequence: CAWSTAAGGTDTQYF.

This clone was seen a single time. The J gene is TRBJ2-2, the V gene TRBV5-1, with D maybe TRBD1 (6 bases). Germline CDR1 reads SGHRS; CDR2 reads YFSETQ. The V end lost 4 bases, the J end lost 5 bases, and 12 bases lay between the germline ends. The CDR3 totals 14 residues. The CDR3 nucleotides are TGCGCCAGCAGCCCCGGGACATTGACCGGGGAGCTGTTTTTT. Its translation is CASSPGTLTGELFF.

The rearrangement uses TRBV28 and TRBJ1-5; 8 positions agree with TRBD1. Germline values: CDR1 MDHEN, CDR2 SYDVKM. Trimming removed 5 bases from V and 8 bases from J; junction bases left unmatched: 8. The CDR3 has 14 amino acids. CDR3 sequence (DNA): TGTGCCAGCAGTCCTAGACAGGGGCGAGAGCCCCAGCATTTT. This sequence encodes CASSPRQGREPQHF.

The rearrangement links TRBV28 to TRBJ2-7, with 10 bases matching TRBD2. The V gene's germline CDR1 is MDHEN and CDR2 SYDVKM. This CDR3 region has 12 residues. The V and J ends lost 5 bases and 11 bases, in that order; junction bases with no gene match: 6. CDR3 DNA: TGTGCCAGCAGTCTACCCGGACTAGCGGAGTACTTC. Amino acid sequence: CASSLPGLAEYF.

V usage is TRBV5-1 and J usage is TRBJ2-7, with TRBD1 matching 9 bases. The germline gives CDR1 SGHRS, CDR2 YFSETQ. Trimming removed 4 bases from V and 5 bases from J; junction bases left unmatched: 7. The CDR3 sequence is 14 residues long. The chain's CDR3 is CASSQTGTGNEQYF. CDR3 sequence (DNA): TGCGCCAGCAGCCAGACCGGGACAGGGAACGAGCAGTACTTC.

This clone was detected only a few times. The chain recombines TRBV5-1 with TRBJ1-3, with D possibly TRBD1 on 6 matching bases. The ends were cut back, 4 bases at V and 2 bases at J, with 10 bases in the middle. Germline V gene lookup returns CDR1 SGHRS and CDR2 YFSETQ. This CDR3 contains 14 residues. The CDR3 DNA follows: TGCGCCAGCAGCCCCGGGACAACTGGAAACACCATATATTTT. Amino acids: CASSPGTTGNTIYF. The variable domain in full, with the rest retrieved from reference TRBV5-1 and TRBJ1-3, is KAGVTQTPRYLIKTRGQQVTLSCSPISGHRSVSWYQQTPGQGLQFLFEYFSETQRNKGNFPGRFSGRQFSNSRSEMNVSTLELGDSALYLCASSPGTTGNTIYFGEGSWLTVV.

CDR3: CASSPRAVNTEAFF. CDR3 nucleotides: TGTGCCAGCAGCCCACGTGCGGTTAACACTGAAGCTTTCTTT. This sequence joins TRBV11-2 and TRBJ1-1; D is undetermined. Looked up from germline, CDR1 is SGHAT and CDR2 is FQNNGV. The CDR3 has 14 residues. Trimming left V 5 bases short and J 2 bases short, with 12 bases between. Filled out from reference TRBV11-2 and TRBJ1-1, the complete variable domain reads EAGVAQSPRYKIIEKRQSVAFWCNPISGHATLYWYQQILGQGPKLLIQFQNNGVVDDSQLPKDRFSAERLKGVDSTLKIQPAKLEDSAVYLCASSPRAVNTEAFFGQGTRLTVV.

This chain uses TRBV2 with TRBJ2-4; a possible D gene is TRBD2 (5 bases). Trimming cost V 3 bases and J 11 bases, with 17 bases left between them. Germline lookup yields CDR1 SNHLY and CDR2 FYNNEI. CDR3 size: 14 residues. In nucleotides, the CDR3 is TGTGCCAGCAGTGAGCCCAGGCTAGGGAGTCTTCAGTACTTC. Residues: CASSEPRLGSLQYF. Full variable domain (rest looked up from reference TRBV2 and TRBJ2-4): EPEVTQTPSHQVTQMGQEVILRCVPISNHLYFYWYRQILGQKVEFLVSFYNNEISEKSEIFDDQFSVERPDGSNFTLKIRSTKLEDSAMYFCASSEPRLGSLQYFGAGTRLSVL.

The rearrangement links TRBV19 to TRBJ1-4, with no clear D. Germline CDR1 and CDR2: LNHDA and SQIVND (reference sequence). Between the trimmed V and J ends, which lost 4 bases and 5 bases, there was a span of 5 bases. This CDR3 spans 12 amino acids. CDR3 in amino acids: CASSNRNEKLFF. The CDR3 DNA sequence: TGTGCCAGTAGTAACAGAAATGAAAAACTGTTTTTT. The whole variable domain, filled in from reference TRBV19 and TRBJ1-4, reads DGGITQSPKYLFRKEGQNVTLSCEQNLNHDAMYWYRQDPGQGLRLIYYSQIVNDFQKGDIAEGYSVSREKKESFPLTVTSAQKNPTAFYLCASSNRNEKLFFGSGTQLSVL.